Listed below are T cell receptor beta chains from one sample, sequenced in a study of OX40 agonist ivuxolimab in advanced cancers. The assay was immunoSEQ multiplex PCR, and TCRdb's table has in-frame clones only and misses some. The data contain tens of thousands of clones, 84% of them singletons. Sample: CD4+ or CD8+ T cells sorted from blood, taken in a trial of the OX40 agonist ivuxolimab. Every receptor here comes from an adult with an advanced solid tumor such as melanoma, head and neck, liver or kidney cancer. The CDR3 runs from the conserved cysteine through the conserved F or W. A D gene is named only where the DNA matches it firmly. Not every row has a clone size; where given, it reads once, few, many or a size class.

j_gene: TRBJ1-1; v_gene: TRBV7-6; d_gene: -; abundance: -; CDR3aa: CASSQGGGLDTEAFF; CDR3nt: TGTGCCAGCAGCCAAGGGGGGGGTTTGGACACTGAAGCTTTCTTT
j_gene: TRBJ1-5; v_gene: TRBV5-1; d_gene: TRBD1; abundance: -; CDR3aa: CASSLWGQADSNQPQHF; CDR3nt: TGCGCCAGCAGCTTGTGGGGACAGGCGGATAGCAATCAGCCCCAGCATTTT
j_gene: TRBJ1-1; v_gene: TRBV11-2; d_gene: -; abundance: -; CDR3aa: CASSLGGGNTEAFF; CDR3nt: TGTGCCAGCAGCTTAGGTGGGGGTAACACTGAAGCTTTCTTT
j_gene: TRBJ2-2; v_gene: TRBV29-1; d_gene: -; abundance: -; CDR3aa: CSVGTLNTGELFF; CDR3nt: TGCAGCGTTGGGACACTCAACACCGGGGAGCTGTTTTTT
j_gene: TRBJ2-7; v_gene: TRBV18; d_gene: TRBD1; abundance: -; CDR3aa: CASSPRDRGPYEQYF; CDR3nt: TGTGCCAGCTCACCTAGGGACAGGGGTCCCTACGAGCAGTACTTC
j_gene: TRBJ2-1; v_gene: TRBV28; d_gene: -; abundance: -; CDR3aa: CASSPLSQVSSYNEQFF; CDR3nt: TGTGCCAGCAGTCCACTCAGCCAGGTCAGCTCCTACAATGAGCAGTTCTTC
j_gene: TRBJ2-5; v_gene: TRBV6-6; d_gene: -; abundance: -; CDR3aa: CASSRLGETQYF; CDR3nt: TGTGCCAGCAGCCGACTCGGAGAGACCCAGTACTTC
j_gene: TRBJ1-1; v_gene: TRBV19; d_gene: -; abundance: once; CDR3aa: CASRGPSSEAFF; CDR3nt: TGTGCCAGTAGGGGTCCGTCGTCCGAAGCTTTCTTT
j_gene: TRBJ1-2; v_gene: TRBV30; d_gene: TRBD1; abundance: -; CDR3aa: CAWQTGTYGYTF; CDR3nt: TGTGCCTGGCAGACAGGGACCTATGGCTACACCTTC
j_gene: TRBJ2-5; v_gene: TRBV5-1; d_gene: TRBD1; abundance: -; CDR3aa: CASSSPMLGQQETQYF; CDR3nt: TGCGCCAGCAGCTCTCCAATGTTGGGACAGCAAGAGACCCAGTACTTC
j_gene: TRBJ2-3; v_gene: TRBV6-6; d_gene: -; abundance: once; CDR3aa: CASSSGPITDTQYF; CDR3nt: TGTGCCAGCAGTTCAGGACCAATCACAGATACGCAGTATTTT
j_gene: TRBJ2-2; v_gene: TRBV7-6; d_gene: -; abundance: -; CDR3aa: CASSPERNTGELFF; CDR3nt: TGTGCCAGCAGCCCCGAAAGGAACACCGGGGAGCTGTTTTTT
j_gene: TRBJ1-1; v_gene: TRBV19; d_gene: -; abundance: -; CDR3aa: CASSIYQLTEAFF; CDR3nt: TGTGCCAGTAGTATTTATCAGCTCACTGAAGCTTTCTTT
j_gene: TRBJ1-2; v_gene: TRBV6-5; d_gene: -; abundance: -; CDR3aa: CASSYNRPGYGYTF; CDR3nt: TGTGCCAGCAGTTACAACCGGCCGGGATATGGCTACACCTTC
j_gene: TRBJ1-3; v_gene: TRBV9; d_gene: -; abundance: -; CDR3aa: CASSVATSAGNTIYF; CDR3nt: TGTGCCAGCAGCGTAGCTACGAGTGCCGGAAACACCATATATTTT
j_gene: TRBJ1-2; v_gene: TRBV4-1; d_gene: -; abundance: -; CDR3aa: CASSPLGAEVGYGYTF; CDR3nt: TGCGCCAGCAGCCCCCTAGGCGCCGAGGTAGGCTATGGCTACACCTTC
j_gene: TRBJ1-5; v_gene: TRBV9; d_gene: -; abundance: -; CDR3aa: CASSVYSHSNQPQHF; CDR3nt: TGTGCCAGCAGCGTATACAGCCATAGCAATCAGCCCCAGCATTTT
j_gene: TRBJ2-3; v_gene: TRBV5-1; d_gene: TRBD2; abundance: -; CDR3aa: CASSFYGLAVSTDTQYF; CDR3nt: TGCGCCAGCAGCTTTTACGGACTAGCGGTTAGCACAGATACGCAGTATTTT
j_gene: TRBJ1-3; v_gene: TRBV27; d_gene: -; abundance: -; CDR3aa: CASSSTGPSGNTIYF; CDR3nt: TGTGCCAGCAGTTCGACAGGTCCCTCTGGAAACACCATATATTTT
j_gene: TRBJ2-7; v_gene: TRBV2; d_gene: TRBD1; abundance: -; CDR3aa: CARRDPGQGYEQYF; CDR3nt: TGTGCCAGGAGAGACCCGGGACAGGGATACGAGCAGTACTTC
j_gene: TRBJ2-1; v_gene: TRBV2; d_gene: -; abundance: -; CDR3aa: CASSYSTNNEQFF; CDR3nt: TGTGCCAGCAGCTACTCCACCAACAATGAGCAGTTCTTC
j_gene: TRBJ1-6; v_gene: TRBV7-9; d_gene: TRBD1; abundance: -; CDR3aa: CASSSTLHRDRGSSPLHF; CDR3nt: TGTGCCAGCAGCTCGACTTTACACCGGGACAGGGGAAGTTCACCCCTCCACTTT
j_gene: TRBJ1-4; v_gene: TRBV6-5; d_gene: -; abundance: -; CDR3aa: CASSLTQLTNEKLFF; CDR3nt: TGTGCCAGCAGTCTTACACAGTTAACTAATGAAAAACTGTTTTTT
j_gene: TRBJ2-1; v_gene: TRBV11-2; d_gene: -; abundance: -; CDR3aa: CASSPRQTNEQFF; CDR3nt: TGTGCCAGCAGCCCCCGACAGACCAATGAGCAGTTCTTC
j_gene: TRBJ2-1; v_gene: TRBV6-1; d_gene: TRBD1; abundance: few; CDR3aa: CASSDYRGEQFF; CDR3nt: TGTGCCAGCAGTGATTACAGGGGCGAGCAGTTCTTC
j_gene: TRBJ2-7; v_gene: TRBV2; d_gene: TRBD1; abundance: once; CDR3aa: CASPPPTGASYEQYF; CDR3nt: TGTGCCAGCCCCCCACCGACAGGGGCGTCCTACGAGCAGTACTTC
j_gene: TRBJ2-1; v_gene: TRBV7-8; d_gene: TRBD2; abundance: -; CDR3aa: CASSGLADNEQFF; CDR3nt: TGTGCCAGCAGTGGACTAGCAGACAATGAGCAGTTCTTC
j_gene: TRBJ1-2; v_gene: TRBV20-1; d_gene: -; abundance: -; CDR3aa: CSAPYGYTF; CDR3nt: TGCAGTGCCCCGTATGGCTACACCTTC
j_gene: TRBJ1-1; v_gene: TRBV9; d_gene: TRBD1; abundance: -; CDR3aa: CASSVDNRGVGNTEAFF; CDR3nt: TGTGCCAGCAGCGTGGACAACAGGGGTGTCGGGAACACTGAAGCTTTCTTT
j_gene: TRBJ1-2; v_gene: TRBV6-5; d_gene: -; abundance: -; CDR3aa: CASTQDSRYFGYTF; CDR3nt: TGTGCCAGCACCCAGGACAGCCGGTACTTCGGCTACACCTTC
j_gene: TRBJ1-3; v_gene: TRBV28; d_gene: -; abundance: -; CDR3aa: CASIGAGRDKKFPPGNTIYF; CDR3nt: TGTGCCAGCATTGGGGCAGGCAGGGACAAAAAGTTTCCGCCTGGAAACACCATATATTTT
j_gene: TRBJ1-2; v_gene: TRBV28; d_gene: -; abundance: -; CDR3aa: CASSLRGQPNYGYTF; CDR3nt: TGTGCCAGCAGTTTACGGGGCCAACCTAACTATGGCTACACCTTC
j_gene: TRBJ2-1; v_gene: TRBV4-1; d_gene: -; abundance: -; CDR3aa: CASSQLLTAMGSYNEQFF; CDR3nt: TGCGCCAGCAGCCAACTCTTGACCGCCATGGGGTCCTACAATGAGCAGTTCTTC
j_gene: TRBJ2-2; v_gene: TRBV29-1; d_gene: -; abundance: few; CDR3aa: CSVVGGGELFF; CDR3nt: TGCAGCGTTGTTGGGGGCGGGGAGCTGTTTTTT
j_gene: TRBJ1-1; v_gene: TRBV5-4; d_gene: -; abundance: -; CDR3aa: CASSLAGGNTEAFF; CDR3nt: TGTGCCAGCAGCTTGGCGGGGGGGAACACTGAAGCTTTCTTT
j_gene: TRBJ2-7; v_gene: TRBV10-3; d_gene: TRBD1; abundance: -; CDR3aa: CAILGTGRMSSYEQYF; CDR3nt: TGTGCCATATTAGGGACAGGCCGTATGAGCTCCTACGAGCAGTACTTC
j_gene: TRBJ1-4; v_gene: TRBV9; d_gene: -; abundance: once; CDR3aa: CASSVSGRELFF; CDR3nt: TGTGCCAGCAGCGTATCAGGGAGGGAACTGTTTTTT
j_gene: TRBJ1-2; v_gene: TRBV19; d_gene: -; abundance: -; CDR3aa: CASSIGGKGSTF; CDR3nt: TGTGCCAGTAGTATAGGGGGAAAAGGATCCACCTTC
j_gene: TRBJ1-4; v_gene: TRBV6-6; d_gene: TRBD1; abundance: -; CDR3aa: CASSLTGGINEKLFF; CDR3nt: TGTGCCAGCAGCCTGACAGGGGGCATTAATGAAAAACTGTTTTTT
j_gene: TRBJ2-3; v_gene: TRBV7-6; d_gene: -; abundance: -; CDR3aa: CASSANPAGSDTQYF; CDR3nt: TGTGCCAGCAGCGCAAATCCCGCCGGGTCCGATACGCAGTATTTT
j_gene: TRBJ2-7; v_gene: TRBV29-1; d_gene: -; abundance: -; CDR3aa: CSVDKGRGPYEQYF; CDR3nt: TGCAGCGTTGATAAAGGCAGGGGCCCCTACGAGCAGTACTTC
j_gene: TRBJ1-1; v_gene: TRBV30; d_gene: -; abundance: -; CDR3aa: CAWSRGANTEAFF; CDR3nt: TGTGCCTGGAGCAGGGGAGCGAACACTGAAGCTTTCTTT
j_gene: TRBJ1-1; v_gene: TRBV19; d_gene: -; abundance: -; CDR3aa: CASMQGGLTEAFF; CDR3nt: TGTGCCAGTATGCAGGGCGGTCTGACTGAAGCTTTCTTT